The clone carrying this TCR beta chain was seen a handful of times. Negative isolation yielded CD4+ and CD8+ T cells, and FACS enriched TEMRA cells. The sample is drawn from a study of CD8 T cells in Susac syndrome. CDR1 is MNHEY, CDR2 SVGEGT, per germline. The V end lost 10 bases, the J end lost 2 bases, and 9 bases lay between the germline ends. The CDR3 consists of 11 residues. Random hexamers served to reverse transcribe roughly 0.5 to 1 ug RNA. Coverage of TCR beta CDR3 amplification by immunoSEQ multiplex PCR extended to 54 Vbeta and 13 Jbeta. MiXCR, applied by TCRdb to the immunoSEQ multiplex PCR reads, yields one record per CDR3 protein. The sample has roughly 140,000 distinct CDR3 sequences; just under 95% are singletons.

This rearrangement joins TRBV6-2 or TRBV6-3 to TRBJ2-7, with unresolved D. The TCR was taken from a human donor with multiple sclerosis. Source material: CD8+ T cells from PBMCs. The CDR3 reads CAIGSPYEQYF. In nucleotides, the CDR3 is TGTGCCATTGGAAGCCCCTACGAGCAGTACTTC.